This TCR beta chain was sequenced in a study of control samples from healthy donors and cancer patients. Using immunoSEQ multiplex PCR, the repertoire was profiled, and TCRdb retains in-frame clones only, with some absent. The profile shows about 85,000 clones, 90% of them singletons. CDR3 length: 14 residues. Germline V CDR1 and CDR2: SNHLY, FYNNEI. Deletions cut 3 bases from V and 4 bases from J, with 12 bases between. The chain joins TRBV2 to TRBJ1-2, with TRBD1 as a possible D gene (6 bases). Sequenced sample: blood. The clonotype originates from a woman younger than 35 in good health. The CDR3 is CASSDRGDSYGYTF. The CDR3 DNA reads as TGTGCCAGCAGTGACAGGGGCGATAGCTATGGCTACACCTTC.